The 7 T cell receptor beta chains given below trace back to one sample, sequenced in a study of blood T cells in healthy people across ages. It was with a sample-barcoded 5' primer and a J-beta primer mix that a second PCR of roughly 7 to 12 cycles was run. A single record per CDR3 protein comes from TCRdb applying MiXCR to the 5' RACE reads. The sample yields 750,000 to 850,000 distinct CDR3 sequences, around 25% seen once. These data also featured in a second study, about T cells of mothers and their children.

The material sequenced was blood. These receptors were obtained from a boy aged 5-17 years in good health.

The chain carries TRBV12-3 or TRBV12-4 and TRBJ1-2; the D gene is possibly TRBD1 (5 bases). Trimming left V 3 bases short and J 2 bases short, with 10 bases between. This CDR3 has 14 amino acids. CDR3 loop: CASSFRETNYGYTF. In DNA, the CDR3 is TGTGCCAGCAGTTTCAGGGAAACGAACTATGGCTACACCTTC.

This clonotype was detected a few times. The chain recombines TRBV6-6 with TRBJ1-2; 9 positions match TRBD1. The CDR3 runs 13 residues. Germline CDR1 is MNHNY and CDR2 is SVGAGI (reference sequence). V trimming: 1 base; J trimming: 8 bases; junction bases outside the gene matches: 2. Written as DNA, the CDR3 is TGTGCCAGCAGTTACTGGACAGGGGTCGGCTACACCTTC. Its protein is CASSYWTGVGYTF.

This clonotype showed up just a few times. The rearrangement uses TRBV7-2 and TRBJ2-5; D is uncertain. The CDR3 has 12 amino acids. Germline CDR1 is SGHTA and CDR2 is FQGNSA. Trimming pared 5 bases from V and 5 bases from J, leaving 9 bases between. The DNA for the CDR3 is TGTGCCAGCAGCGACTGGCGGGAGACCCAGTACTTC. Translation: CASSDWRETQYF.

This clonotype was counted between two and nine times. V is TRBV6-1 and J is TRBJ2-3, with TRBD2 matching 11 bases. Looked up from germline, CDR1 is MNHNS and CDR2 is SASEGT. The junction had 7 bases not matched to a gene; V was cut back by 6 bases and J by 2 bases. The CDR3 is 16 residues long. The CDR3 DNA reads TGTGCCAGCAGACACGGACTAGCGGGCTACACAGATACGCAGTATTTT. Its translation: CASRHGLAGYTDTQYF.

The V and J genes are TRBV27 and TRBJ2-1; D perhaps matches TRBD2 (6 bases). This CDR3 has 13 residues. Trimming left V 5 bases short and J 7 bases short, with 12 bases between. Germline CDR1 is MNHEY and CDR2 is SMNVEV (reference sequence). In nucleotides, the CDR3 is TGTGCCAGCAGTATACTAGCTACGAATGAGCAGTTCTTC. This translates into CASSILATNEQFF.

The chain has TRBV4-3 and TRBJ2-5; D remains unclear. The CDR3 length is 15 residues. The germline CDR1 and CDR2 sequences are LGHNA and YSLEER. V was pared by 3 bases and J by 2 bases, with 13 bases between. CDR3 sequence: CASSQGSSQQETQYF. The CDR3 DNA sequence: TGCGCCAGCAGCCAGGGCTCGTCGCAGCAAGAGACCCAGTACTTC.

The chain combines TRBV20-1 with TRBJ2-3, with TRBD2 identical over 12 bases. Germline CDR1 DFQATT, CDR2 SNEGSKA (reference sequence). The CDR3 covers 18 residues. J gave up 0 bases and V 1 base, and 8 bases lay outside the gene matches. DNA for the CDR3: TGCAGTGCTAGAGCTAGACTAGCGGGGGCTATTAGCACAGATACGCAGTATTTT. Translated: CSARARLAGAISTDTQYF.